The 8 T cell receptor beta chains given below trace back to one sample, sequenced in a study of blood T cell repertoires in COVID-19 (dated by TCRdb to about 2020). Library method: the immunoSEQ multiplex PCR assay. TCRdb holds this immuneACCESS table with in-frame rearrangements only. Some clones are missing; in checked studies, unresolved V genes explain under half, and the rest has no known cause. Here the sample has 90,000 to 150,000 clones; around 64% occur a single time. Around 0.9% of the sample is in the top ten clones. The specimen sequenced was peripheral blood. Every receptor here comes from a human donor with acute or convalescent COVID-19. The donor label of this sample is uncertain.

The chain couples TRBV11-2 to TRBJ1-3; a weak D match, TRBD1 (6 bases). CDR3 length: 14 amino acids. CDR1 is SGHAT and CDR2 is FQNNGV in the germline V gene. V was clipped by 5 bases and J by 0 bases, with 8 bases between them. The CDR3 reads CASSPDSSGNTIYF. The CDR3, as DNA: TGTGCCAGCAGCCCGGACAGCTCTGGAAACACCATATATTTT.

The V call is TRBV5-6, the J call TRBJ2-2; a weak D match, TRBD1 (5 bases). The germline V gene has CDR1 SGHDT and CDR2 YYEEEE. V lost 2 bases and J lost 4, with 9 bases in between. This CDR3 is built from 14 residues. CDR3 coding DNA: TGTGCCAGCAGCTTCACAGGTTTCACCGGGGAGCTGTTTTTT. Amino acid sequence: CASSFTGFTGELFF.

V gene TRBV6-5 combines with J gene TRBJ2-5; tentatively, D is TRBD2 (6 bases). The germline gives CDR1 MNHEY, CDR2 SVGAGI. This CDR3 has 14 residues. V gave up 6 bases and J gave up 5 bases, with 16 bases separating them. CDR3 nucleotides: TGTGCCAGCAGGCGTACTAGCTCTGGGGAGACCCAGTACTTC. Translated: CASRRTSSGETQYF.

This chain links TRBV6-1 with TRBJ2-5, with a weak D call TRBD2 (6 bases). CDR3 length: 13 residues. Trimming removed 0 bases from V and 10 bases from J, with 12 bases in between. Germline assignment: CDR1 MNHNS and CDR2 SASEGT. CDR3 DNA: TGTGCCAGCAGTGAAGCAGGAGGGTATATCCAGTACTTC. This encodes CASSEAGGYIQYF.

The genes are TRBV4-1 and TRBJ1-1; weak D call: TRBD1 (6 bases). Germline CDR1 is MGHRA and CDR2 is YSYEKL. Trimming cost V 3 bases and J 2 bases, with 13 bases left between them. The CDR3 totals 15 residues. For the CDR3, the DNA is TGCGCCAGCAGCCAGCACAGGGACTATAACACTGAAGCTTTCTTT. This translates into CASSQHRDYNTEAFF.

This clone has a handful of counts. The V gene is TRBV27, the J gene TRBJ2-7; 8 bases are shared with TRBD2. The CDR3 has 16 residues. Germline V CDR1 and CDR2: MNHEY, SMNVEV (reference sequence). V lost 5 bases to trimming and J lost 0 bases; unmatched junction nucleotides: 9. CDR3 DNA: TGTGCCAGCAGTCCTTACGGGGGGGCCGTCTCCTACGAGCAGTACTTC. It translates to CASSPYGGAVSYEQYF.

A few counts support this clone. The chain recombines TRBV29-1 with TRBJ1-1, with unresolved D. The V gene's germline CDR1 is SQVTM and CDR2 ANQGSEA. Deletions cut 8 bases from V and 2 bases from J, with 15 bases between. This CDR3 spans 13 amino acids. This chain's CDR3 is CSSGSTANTEAFF. The CDR3 bases are TGCAGCTCTGGGAGCACAGCTAACACTGAAGCTTTCTTT.

The CDR3 region is CASSPTIAGAADTQYF. CDR3 DNA sequence: TGTGCCAGCTCACCCACTATAGCGGGGGCGGCAGATACGCAGTATTTT. V and J are TRBV18 and TRBJ2-3; 9 bases agree with TRBD2. The CDR3 is 16 amino acids. Germline V gene sequence: CDR1 KGHSH, CDR2 LQKENI. V lost 3 bases and J lost 4; bases outside the gene matches: 8.